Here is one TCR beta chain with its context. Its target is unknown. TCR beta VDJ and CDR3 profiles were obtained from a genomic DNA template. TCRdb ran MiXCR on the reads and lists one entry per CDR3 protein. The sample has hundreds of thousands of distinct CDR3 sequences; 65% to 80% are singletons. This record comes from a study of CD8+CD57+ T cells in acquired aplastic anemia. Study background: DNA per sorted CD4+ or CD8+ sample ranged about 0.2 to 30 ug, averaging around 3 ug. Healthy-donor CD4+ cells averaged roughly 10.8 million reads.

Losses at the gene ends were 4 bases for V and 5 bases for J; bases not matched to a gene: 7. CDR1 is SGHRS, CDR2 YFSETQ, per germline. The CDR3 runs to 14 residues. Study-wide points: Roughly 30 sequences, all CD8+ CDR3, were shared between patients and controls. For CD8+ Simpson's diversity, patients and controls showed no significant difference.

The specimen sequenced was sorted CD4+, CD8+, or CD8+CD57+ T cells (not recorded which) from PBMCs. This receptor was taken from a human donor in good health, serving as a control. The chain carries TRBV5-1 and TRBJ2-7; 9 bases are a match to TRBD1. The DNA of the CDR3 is TGCGCCAGCAGCGAAGGACAGGGGTCTCACGAGCAGTACTTC. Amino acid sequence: CASSEGQGSHEQYF.